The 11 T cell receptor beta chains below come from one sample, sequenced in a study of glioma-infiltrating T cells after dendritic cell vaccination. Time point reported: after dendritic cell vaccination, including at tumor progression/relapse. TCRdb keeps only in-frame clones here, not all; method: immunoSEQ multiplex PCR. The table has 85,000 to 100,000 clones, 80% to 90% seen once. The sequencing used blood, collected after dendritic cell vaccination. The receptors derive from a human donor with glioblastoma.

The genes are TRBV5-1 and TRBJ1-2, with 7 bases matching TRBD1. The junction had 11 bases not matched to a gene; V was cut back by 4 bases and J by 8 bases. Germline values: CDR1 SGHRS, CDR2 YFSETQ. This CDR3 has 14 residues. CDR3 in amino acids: CASSPGQPGTGYTF. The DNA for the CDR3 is TGCGCCAGCAGCCCGGGACAGCCGGGTACGGGCTACACCTTC.

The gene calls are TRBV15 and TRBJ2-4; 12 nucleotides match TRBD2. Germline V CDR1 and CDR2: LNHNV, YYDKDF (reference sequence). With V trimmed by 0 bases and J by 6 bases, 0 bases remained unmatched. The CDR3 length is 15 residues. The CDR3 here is CATSRELAGGNIQYF. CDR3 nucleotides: TGTGCCACCAGCAGAGAACTAGCGGGGGGAAACATTCAGTACTTC.

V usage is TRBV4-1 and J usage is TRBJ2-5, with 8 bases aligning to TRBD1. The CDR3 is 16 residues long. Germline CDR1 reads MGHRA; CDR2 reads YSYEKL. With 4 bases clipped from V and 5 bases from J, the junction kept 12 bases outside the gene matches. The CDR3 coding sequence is TGCGCCAGCAGCCTGCGGAGGACAGGGATGAGGGAGACCCAGTACTTC. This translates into CASSLRRTGMRETQYF.

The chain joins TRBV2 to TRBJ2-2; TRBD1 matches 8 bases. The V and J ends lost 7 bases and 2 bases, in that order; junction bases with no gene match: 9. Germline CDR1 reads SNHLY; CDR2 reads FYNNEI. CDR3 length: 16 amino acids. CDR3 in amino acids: CASNPGGQVNTGELFF. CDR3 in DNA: TGTGCCAGCAACCCCGGGGGACAGGTTAACACCGGGGAGCTGTTTTTT. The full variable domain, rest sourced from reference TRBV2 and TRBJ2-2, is EPEVTQTPSHQVTQMGQEVILRCVPISNHLYFYWYRQILGQKVEFLVSFYNNEISEKSEIFDDQFSVERPDGSNFTLKIRSTKLEDSAMYFCASNPGGQVNTGELFFGEGSRLTVL.

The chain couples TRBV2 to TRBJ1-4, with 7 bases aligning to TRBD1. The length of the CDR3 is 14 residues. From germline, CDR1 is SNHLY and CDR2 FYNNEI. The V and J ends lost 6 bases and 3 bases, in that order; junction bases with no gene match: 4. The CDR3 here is CASRRDSPNEKLFF. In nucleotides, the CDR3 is TGTGCCAGCAGGCGGGACAGTCCTAATGAAAAACTGTTTTTT.

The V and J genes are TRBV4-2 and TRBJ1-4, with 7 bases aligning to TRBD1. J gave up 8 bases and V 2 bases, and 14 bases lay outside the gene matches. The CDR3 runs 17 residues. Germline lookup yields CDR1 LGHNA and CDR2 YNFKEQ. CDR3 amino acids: CASSQRGRPGEGEKLFF. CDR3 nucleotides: TGTGCCAGCAGCCAAAGGGGGCGCCCTGGAGAAGGGGAAAAACTGTTTTTT.

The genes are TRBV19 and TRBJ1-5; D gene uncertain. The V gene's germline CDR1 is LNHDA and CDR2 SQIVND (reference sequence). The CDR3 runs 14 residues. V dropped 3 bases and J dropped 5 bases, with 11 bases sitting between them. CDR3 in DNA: TGTGCCAGTAGTATGACGGGTAGTTATCAGCCCCAGCATTTT. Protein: CASSMTGSYQPQHF. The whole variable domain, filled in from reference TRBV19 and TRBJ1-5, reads DGGITQSPKYLFRKEGQNVTLSCEQNLNHDAMYWYRQDPGQGLRLIYYSQIVNDFQKGDIAEGYSVSREKKESFPLTVTSAQKNPTAFYLCASSMTGSYQPQHFGDGTRLSIL.

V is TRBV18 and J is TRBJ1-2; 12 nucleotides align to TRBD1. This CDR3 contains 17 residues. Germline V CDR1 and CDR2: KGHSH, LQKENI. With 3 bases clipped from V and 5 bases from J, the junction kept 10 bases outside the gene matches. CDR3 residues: CASSPVPGQGARYGYTF. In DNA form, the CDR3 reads TGTGCCAGCTCACCTGTCCCGGGACAGGGGGCGCGGTATGGCTACACCTTC.

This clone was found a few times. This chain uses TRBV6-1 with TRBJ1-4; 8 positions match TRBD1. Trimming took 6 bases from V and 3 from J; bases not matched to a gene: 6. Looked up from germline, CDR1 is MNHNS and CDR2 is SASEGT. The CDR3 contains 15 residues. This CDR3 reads CASSAKQGANEKLFF. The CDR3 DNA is TGTGCCAGCAGCGCCAAACAGGGGGCTAATGAAAAACTGTTTTTT.

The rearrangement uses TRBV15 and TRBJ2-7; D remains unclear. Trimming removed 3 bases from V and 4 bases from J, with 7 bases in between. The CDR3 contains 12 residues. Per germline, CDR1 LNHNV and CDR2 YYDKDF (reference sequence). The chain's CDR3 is CATSSVVYEQYF. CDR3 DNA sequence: TGTGCCACCAGCAGCGTCGTTTACGAGCAGTACTTC. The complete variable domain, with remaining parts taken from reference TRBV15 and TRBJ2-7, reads DAMVIQNPRYQVTQFGKPVTLSCSQTLNHNVMYWYQQKSSQAPKLLFHYYDKDFNNEADTPDNFQSRRPNTSFCFLDIRSPGLGDTAMYLCATSSVVYEQYFGPGTRLTVT.

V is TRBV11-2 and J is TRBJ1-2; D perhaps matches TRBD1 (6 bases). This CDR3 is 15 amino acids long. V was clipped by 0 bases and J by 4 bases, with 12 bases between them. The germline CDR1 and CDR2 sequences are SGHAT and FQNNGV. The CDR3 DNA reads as TGTGCCAGCAGCTTAGAAGGGGGAGAACTCTATGGCTACACCTTC. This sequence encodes CASSLEGGELYGYTF. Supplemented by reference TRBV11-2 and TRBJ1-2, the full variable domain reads EAGVAQSPRYKIIEKRQSVAFWCNPISGHATLYWYQQILGQGPKLLIQFQNNGVVDDSQLPKDRFSAERLKGVDSTLKIQPAKLEDSAVYLCASSLEGGELYGYTFGSGTRLTVV.